The next 30 T cell receptor beta chains were all read from a single sample in a study of blood T cell repertoires in COVID-19. Repertoires were generated with immunoSEQ multiplex PCR, while TCRdb's copy carries only in-frame clones and drops some. The sample consists of about 320,000 clones, 85% of them appearing once. Sequenced input: PBMCs or T cells enriched from blood (not recorded which). The source of these receptors is a woman aged 30 to 39 who had been exposed to COVID-19.

The genes are TRBV11-2 and TRBJ2-7; D not certain. The CDR3 covers 13 residues. Germline V CDR1 and CDR2: SGHAT, FQNNGV. With 0 bases removed from V and 3 bases from J, the gap between germline ends came to 6 bases. The DNA of the CDR3 is TGTGCCAGCAGCTTAGATGTACTCTACGAGCAGTACTTC. Its protein is CASSLDVLYEQYF.

The chain carries TRBV28 and TRBJ1-5, with D unresolved. Trimming cost V 5 bases and J 5 bases, with 13 bases left between them. CDR1 and CDR2 (germline): MDHEN, SYDVKM. This CDR3 region has 14 residues. CDR3 nucleotide sequence: TGTGCCAGCAGTCCTGACCAGACTTATCAGCCCCAGCATTTT. It translates to CASSPDQTYQPQHF.

The V call is TRBV5-1, the J call TRBJ2-5; 7 nucleotides align to TRBD1. Germline-derived CDR1 and CDR2 are SGHRS and YFSETQ. V shed 4 bases, J shed 5 bases, and the junction held 11 bases outside the gene matches. The CDR3 has 15 residues. In nucleotides, the CDR3 is TGCGCCAGCAGCCCTTCGAGGGCAGGGGGTGAGACCCAGTACTTC. The encoded protein is CASSPSRAGGETQYF.

This chain connects TRBV6-2 or TRBV6-3 to TRBJ2-4, with 7 bases fitting TRBD2. Germline lookup yields CDR1 MNHEY and CDR2 SVGEGT. CDR3 size: 14 residues. V lost 5 bases to trimming and J lost 9 bases; unmatched junction nucleotides: 10. As DNA, the CDR3 is TGTGCCAGCAGTCAGTCCGGGACTAAGGGCATTCAGTACTTC. It encodes CASSQSGTKGIQYF.

This clone was seen a single time. The gene calls are TRBV28 and TRBJ1-5; tentative D call: TRBD1 (6 bases). There are 13 residues in the CDR3. Trimming took 3 bases from V and 14 from J, leaving 17 bases between them. In germline, CDR1 is MDHEN, CDR2 SYDVKM. The CDR3 nucleotides read TGTGCCAGCAGTTTCGGGGTGGCAGGGGCTAAGCATTTT. Translated: CASSFGVAGAKHF.

The V gene is TRBV18, the J gene TRBJ1-2, with TRBD1 identical over 10 bases. The V segment lost 0 bases and the J segment 4 bases; nucleotides outside the gene matches: 2. The CDR3 runs to 15 residues. Germline values: CDR1 KGHSH, CDR2 LQKENI. CDR3 loop: CASSPPRTGGYGYTF. The DNA for the CDR3 is TGTGCCAGCTCACCACCGCGGACAGGGGGCTATGGCTACACCTTC.

The chain has TRBV5-1 and TRBJ2-1; TRBD2 aligns across 10 bases. The CDR3 spans 15 residues. Germline V lookup: CDR1 SGHRS, CDR2 YFSETQ. V lost 2 bases to trimming and J lost 5 bases; unmatched junction nucleotides: 4. CDR3 in amino acids: CASSLSAGGNNEQFF. The CDR3 DNA follows: TGCGCCAGCAGCTTATCAGCGGGGGGGAACAATGAGCAGTTCTTC.

The CDR3 region is CASSVEIGTAGYTF. CDR3 in DNA: TGTGCCAGCAGCGTAGAGATCGGGACAGCGGGCTACACCTTC. The chain has TRBV9 and TRBJ1-2; TRBD1 matches 7 bases. Germline V lookup: CDR1 SGDLS, CDR2 YYNGEE. Losses at the gene ends were 0 bases for V and 8 bases for J; bases not matched to a gene: 7. The CDR3 has 14 amino acids.

The chain uses TRBV7-2 and TRBJ2-1; D is possibly TRBD1 (5 bases). Germline CDR1 and CDR2: SGHTA and FQGNSA. V was shortened by 5 bases and J by 9 bases, with 17 bases between the two germline ends. The CDR3 loop spans 14 amino acids. Here the CDR3 DNA reads TGTGCCAGCAGCCTCGACTGGGGCAACAGTGAGCAGTTCTTC. Protein: CASSLDWGNSEQFF.

The J gene is TRBJ1-6, the V gene TRBV19; 11 positions agree with TRBD1. From germline, CDR1 is LNHDA and CDR2 SQIVND (reference sequence). This CDR3 has 16 amino acids. The junction had 9 bases not matched to a gene; V was cut back by 8 bases and J by 6 bases. CDR3 loop: CASAPTGTGGNSPLHF. In nucleotides, the CDR3 is TGTGCCAGTGCACCGACCGGGACAGGGGGTAATTCACCCCTCCACTTT.

The rearrangement links TRBV27 to TRBJ1-6; 8 bases are shared with TRBD1. Unmatched junction bases numbered 10, after V lost 8 bases and J lost 10 bases. The germline V gene has CDR1 MNHEY and CDR2 SMNVEV (reference sequence). The CDR3 sequence is 14 residues long. The CDR3 nucleotides are TGTGCCAGCGTTAAACAGGGGGTACGGTCACCCCTCCACTTT. Protein product: CASVKQGVRSPLHF.

The chain carries TRBV5-6 and TRBJ1-2; 9 bases are shared with TRBD1. CDR1 and CDR2 from the germline V gene are SGHDT and YYEEEE. The trim removed 0 bases at V and 6 bases at J, leaving 12 bases unmatched. CDR3 length: 17 amino acids. The CDR3 is CASSLETAGTGINGYTF. The CDR3 region has the DNA TGTGCCAGCAGCTTGGAGACCGCGGGGACAGGGATTAATGGCTACACCTTC.

This chain's CDR3 is CASSVNPGDTQYF. For the CDR3, the DNA is TGTGCCAGCAGCGTCAACCCGGGGGATACGCAGTATTTT. The chain employs TRBV7-3 and TRBJ2-3; D is perhaps TRBD2 (5 bases). From germline, CDR1 is SGHTA and CDR2 FQGTGA. The germline V and J ends were trimmed by 5 bases and 6 bases, with 12 bases remaining between them. The CDR3 sequence is 13 residues long. Complete variable domain (other parts from reference TRBV7-3 and TRBJ2-3): GAGVSQTPSNKVTEKGKYVELRCDPISGHTALYWYRQSLGQGPEFLIYFQGTGAADDSGLPNDRFFAVRPEGSVSTLKIQRTERGDSAVYLCASSVNPGDTQYFGPGTRLTVL.

The chain employs TRBV12-3 or TRBV12-4 and TRBJ1-1, with unresolved D. Trimming pared 5 bases from V and 11 bases from J, leaving 9 bases between. The length of the CDR3 is 10 residues. DNA of the CDR3: TGTGCCAGCAGTCGTTCCGAGGCTTTCTTT. Residues: CASSRSEAFF.

This clone appeared many times. V usage is TRBV29-1 and J usage is TRBJ2-3, with 10 bases lining up with TRBD2. Per germline, CDR1 SQVTM and CDR2 ANQGSEA. The length of the CDR3 is 14 residues. V shed 6 bases and J 2 bases; nucleotides not matched to a gene: 5. CDR3 sequence (DNA): TGCAGCGTCGCCGGACTAGCGGACACAGATACGCAGTATTTT. This translates into CSVAGLADTDTQYF.

J is TRBJ1-3 and V is TRBV18; D unresolved. In germline, CDR1 is KGHSH, CDR2 LQKENI. There are 15 residues in the CDR3. The V end lost 5 bases, the J end lost 2 bases, and 13 bases lay between the germline ends. In DNA, the CDR3 is TGTGCCAGCTCAACACGGGGAGAGGCTGGAAACACCATATATTTT. Translating it yields CASSTRGEAGNTIYF.

The chain uses TRBV7-2 and TRBJ1-1, with D possibly matching TRBD1 (5 bases). CDR1 and CDR2 (germline): SGHTA, FQGNSA. There are 15 residues in the CDR3. V lost 6 bases and J lost 5, with 19 bases in between. For the CDR3, the DNA is TGTGCCAGCAGACCGAATCAGGGAAGGGGAACTGAAGCTTTCTTT. It encodes CASRPNQGRGTEAFF.

The V and J genes are TRBV2 and TRBJ2-1; 10 nucleotides align to TRBD1. Per germline, CDR1 SNHLY and CDR2 FYNNEI. The CDR3 is 15 residues long. J lost 6 bases, V lost 4 bases, and 6 bases had no gene match. The CDR3 DNA follows: TGTGCCAGCAGTGTAGGGACAGGGGCGACCAATGAGCAGTTCTTC. Its translation: CASSVGTGATNEQFF.

The chain links TRBV15 to TRBJ2-5, with 9 nucleotides matching TRBD2. Germline lookup yields CDR1 LNHNV and CDR2 YYDKDF (reference sequence). V dropped 5 bases and J dropped 5; count of bases not matched to a gene: 15. This CDR3 spans 17 amino acids. The CDR3 nucleotides read TGTGCCACCAGCCCCCTTAGCGGCGGGAGGGATCGGGAGACCCAGTACTTC. Its protein is CATSPLSGGRDRETQYF.

CDR3 sequence reads: CASSLRGYGYTF. DNA of the CDR3: TGTGCCAGCAGTCTCCGAGGCTATGGCTACACCTTC. The V and J genes are TRBV6-5 and TRBJ1-2; D uncertain. The CDR3 extends over 12 amino acids. The V and J ends lost 5 bases and 4 bases respectively, with 8 bases between them. Germline loops: CDR1 MNHEY, CDR2 SVGAGI.

The chain links TRBV4-2 to TRBJ2-1; 8 positions agree with TRBD2. The V gene end was trimmed by 3 bases and the J gene end by 0 bases; junction bases not matched to a gene: 10. Per germline, CDR1 LGHNA and CDR2 YNFKEQ. There are 18 residues in the CDR3. The CDR3 here is CASSQEGLAVSSYNEQFF. Written as DNA, the CDR3 is TGTGCCAGCAGCCAGGAAGGACTAGCCGTGAGCTCCTACAATGAGCAGTTCTTC.

The gene calls are TRBV19 and TRBJ2-1; possible D gene TRBD2, 6 bases. Germline assignment: CDR1 LNHDA and CDR2 SQIVND (reference sequence). V was cut by 1 base and J by 2 bases, with 12 bases left in between. The CDR3 extends over 16 amino acids. CDR3 coding DNA: TGTGCCAGTAGTATAGTTGGAATAGCGGCCTACAATGAGCAGTTCTTC. It is translated as CASSIVGIAAYNEQFF. Supplemented by reference TRBV19 and TRBJ2-1, the full variable domain reads DGGITQSPKYLFRKEGQNVTLSCEQNLNHDAMYWYRQDPGQGLRLIYYSQIVNDFQKGDIAEGYSVSREKKESFPLTVTSAQKNPTAFYLCASSIVGIAAYNEQFFGPGTRLTVL.

This clone has just one count. The J gene is TRBJ1-1, the V gene TRBV12-3 or TRBV12-4; D not resolved. CDR3 length: 10 amino acids. Trimming removed 7 bases from V and 10 bases from J, with 10 bases in between. The CDR3 DNA reads as TGTGCCAGCATTTTGAGACTAGCTTTCTTT. Amino acid sequence: CASILRLAFF.

CDR3 loop: CAFHSGANVLTF. CDR3 DNA sequence: TGTGCCTTCCACTCTGGGGCCAACGTCCTGACTTTC. The gene calls are TRBV30 and TRBJ2-6, with D unresolved. CDR1 GTSNPN and CDR2 SVGIG come from the germline V gene (reference sequence). This CDR3 comprises 12 residues. Trimming shortened V by 7 bases and J by 0 bases, and 4 bases separated the two germline ends.

The gene calls are TRBV28 and TRBJ1-4; D remains ambiguous. The CDR3 sequence is 15 residues long. Trimming removed 3 bases from V and 0 bases from J, with 8 bases in between. The germline V gene has CDR1 MDHEN and CDR2 SYDVKM. CDR3 sequence reads: CASSFGGATNEKLFF. The CDR3 DNA follows: TGTGCCAGCAGTTTCGGCGGGGCAACTAATGAAAAACTGTTTTTT. The full variable domain, its missing parts supplied by reference TRBV28 and TRBJ1-4, is DVKVTQSSRYLVKRTGEKVFLECVQDMDHENMFWYRQDPGLGLRLIYFSYDVKMKEKGDIPEGYSVSREKKERFSLILESASTNQTSMYLCASSFGGATNEKLFFGSGTQLSVL.

The chain carries TRBV6-6 and TRBJ2-2; 7 bases align to TRBD2. The CDR3 contains 14 residues. V lost 7 bases, J lost 4 bases, and 6 bases stayed unmatched. Germline loops: CDR1 MNHNY, CDR2 SVGAGI (reference sequence). The CDR3, as DNA: TGTGCCAGCACGGCGGGAGATCGCACCGGGGAGCTGTTTTTT. This translates into CASTAGDRTGELFF.

The genes are TRBV30 and TRBJ1-3; D not resolved. Germline assignment: CDR1 GTSNPN and CDR2 SVGIG (reference sequence). CDR3 length: 13 residues. The germline V and J ends were trimmed by 0 bases and 4 bases, with 7 bases remaining between them. The CDR3 reads CAWSVQYGNTIYF. The CDR3 coding sequence is TGTGCCTGGAGTGTACAGTACGGAAACACCATATATTTT.

The rearrangement joins TRBV30 to TRBJ2-5; TRBD1 matches at 8 bases. The CDR3 consists of 14 residues. Per the germline V gene, CDR1 is GTSNPN and CDR2 is SVGIG (reference sequence). The V gene end was trimmed by 0 bases and the J gene end by 5 bases; junction bases not matched to a gene: 5. CDR3 in DNA: TGTGCCTGGAGTGTTTCAGGGGGCGCTGAGACCCAGTACTTC. Translation: CAWSVSGGAETQYF. The whole variable domain, remainder taken from reference TRBV30 and TRBJ2-5, is SQTIHQWPATLVQPVGSPLSLECTVEGTSNPNLYWYRQAAGRGLQLLFYSVGIGQISSEVPQNLSASRPQDRQFILSSKKLLLSDSGFYLCAWSVSGGAETQYFGPGTRLLVL.

The V gene is TRBV6-5, the J gene TRBJ1-2, with D unclear. There are 14 residues in the CDR3. CDR1 and CDR2 from the germline V gene are MNHEY and SVGAGI. Trimming stripped 0 bases from V and 4 bases from J, with 9 bases between. In DNA, the CDR3 is TGTGCCAGCAGTTACTCCGTCAGTGTCTATGGCTACACCTTC. It translates to CASSYSVSVYGYTF.

The chain joins TRBV24-1 to TRBJ2-1; the match to TRBD2 covers 15 bases. The CDR3 sequence is 18 residues long. Germline-derived CDR1 and CDR2 are KGHDR and SFDVKD. The junction had 10 bases not matched to a gene; V was cut back by 4 bases and J by 7 bases. The DNA for the CDR3 is TGTGCCACCAGTGACTCAATAGGAGGGACTAGCGGGAGGAATGAGCAGTTCTTC. It is translated as CATSDSIGGTSGRNEQFF.